A single TCR beta chain is shown here with its context. What it binds is unknown. The sample belongs to a study of cytomegalovirus exposure and HLA in healthy donors. Findings of the study overall: Across donors, presence/absence analyses took sequencing depth to be roughly uniform. In a later analysis, TCR beta V- and J-gene trimming showed a link to a missense DCLRE1C variant. HLA-A and HLA-B allele assignments for most subjects were reportedly predicted accurately using TCR beta sequences.

The study sampled nominally healthy donors, though unrecorded immune exposures were likely. V shed 6 bases and J shed 6 bases, with 15 bases lying between them. The CDR3 is 13 amino acids. The germline CDR1 and CDR2 sequences are LNHDA and SQIVND (reference sequence). Both 60 Vbeta primers and 13 Jbeta primers went into the PCR. Repertoires were generated with immunoSEQ multiplex PCR, while TCRdb's copy carries only in-frame clones and drops some. The sample lists about 140,000 clones; 65% to 80% were seen once. This chain joins TRBV19 and TRBJ2-7; tentative D call: TRBD1 (5 bases). This TCR came from a man younger than 40 in good health and CMV-seronegative. The sequenced sample consisted of PBMCs. The CDR3 region has the DNA TGTGCCAGTAGGGGCGGAAGGGGATCCGAGCAGTACTTC. This codes for CASRGGRGSEQYF.